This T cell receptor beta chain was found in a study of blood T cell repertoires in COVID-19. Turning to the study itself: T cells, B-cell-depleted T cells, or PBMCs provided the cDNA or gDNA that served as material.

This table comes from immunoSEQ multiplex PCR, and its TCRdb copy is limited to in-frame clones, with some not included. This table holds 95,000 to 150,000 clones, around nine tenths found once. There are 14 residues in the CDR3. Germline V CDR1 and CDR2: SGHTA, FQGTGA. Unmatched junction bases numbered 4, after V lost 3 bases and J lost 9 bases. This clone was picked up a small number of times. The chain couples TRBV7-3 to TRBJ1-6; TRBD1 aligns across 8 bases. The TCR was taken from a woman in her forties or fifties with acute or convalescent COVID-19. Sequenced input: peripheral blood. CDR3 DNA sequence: TGTGCCAGCAGCTTGGGGACAGGACCTTCACCCCTCCACTTT. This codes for CASSLGTGPSPLHF.